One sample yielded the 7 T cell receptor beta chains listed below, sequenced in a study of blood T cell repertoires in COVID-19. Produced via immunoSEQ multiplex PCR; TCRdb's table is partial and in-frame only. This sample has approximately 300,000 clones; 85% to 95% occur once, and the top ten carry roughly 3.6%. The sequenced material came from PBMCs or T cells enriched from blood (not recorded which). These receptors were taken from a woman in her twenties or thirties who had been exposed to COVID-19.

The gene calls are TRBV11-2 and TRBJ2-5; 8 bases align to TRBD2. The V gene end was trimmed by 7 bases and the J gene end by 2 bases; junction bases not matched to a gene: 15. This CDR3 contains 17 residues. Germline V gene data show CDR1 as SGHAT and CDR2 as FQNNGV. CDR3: CASTRRRAGGLQETQYF. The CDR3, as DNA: TGTGCCAGCACGAGAAGGAGGGCGGGGGGCCTTCAAGAGACCCAGTACTTC.

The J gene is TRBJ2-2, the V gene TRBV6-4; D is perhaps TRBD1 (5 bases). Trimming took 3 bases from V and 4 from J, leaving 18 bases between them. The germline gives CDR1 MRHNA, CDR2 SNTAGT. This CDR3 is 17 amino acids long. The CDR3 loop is CASSEKGASVITGELFF. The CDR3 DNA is TGTGCCAGCAGTGAAAAAGGGGCGAGTGTCATCACCGGGGAGCTGTTTTTT.

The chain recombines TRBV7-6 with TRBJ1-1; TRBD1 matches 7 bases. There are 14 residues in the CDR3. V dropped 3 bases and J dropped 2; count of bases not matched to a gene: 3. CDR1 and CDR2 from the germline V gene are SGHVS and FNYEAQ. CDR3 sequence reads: CASSLQGGNTEAFF. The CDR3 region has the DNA TGTGCCAGCAGCTTGCAGGGGGGAAACACTGAAGCTTTCTTT.

CDR3 amino acids: CASSTHRGGGEKLFF. CDR3 in DNA: TGTGCCAGTAGCACTCACAGGGGAGGAGGTGAAAAACTGTTTTTT. The J gene is TRBJ1-4, the V gene TRBV19; 7 nucleotides match TRBD1. CDR1 LNHDA and CDR2 SQIVND come from the germline V gene (reference sequence). CDR3 length: 15 residues. With V trimmed by 6 bases and J by 7 bases, 11 bases remained unmatched.

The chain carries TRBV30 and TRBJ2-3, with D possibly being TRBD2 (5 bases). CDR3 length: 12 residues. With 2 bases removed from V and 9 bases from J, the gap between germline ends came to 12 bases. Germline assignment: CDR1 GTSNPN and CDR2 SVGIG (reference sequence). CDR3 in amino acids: CAWSFPGSTQYF. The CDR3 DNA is TGTGCCTGGAGTTTCCCGGGGAGCACGCAGTATTTT.

CDR3 region: CASPFYLGQHTISNQPQHF. The CDR3 coding sequence is TGTGCCAGCCCTTTCTATTTGGGACAGCACACTATTAGCAATCAGCCCCAGCATTTT. The V gene is TRBV18, the J gene TRBJ1-5; the match to TRBD1 covers 7 bases. Looked up from germline, CDR1 is KGHSH and CDR2 is LQKENI. The CDR3 sequence is 19 residues long. V dropped 8 bases and J dropped 0; count of bases not matched to a gene: 19.

This chain's CDR3 is CAWTRGTVGNTIYF. The CDR3 DNA follows: TGTGCCTGGACCAGAGGGACAGTGGGAAACACCATATATTTT. The rearrangement links TRBV30 to TRBJ1-3, with 7 bases matching TRBD1. The CDR3 has 14 amino acids. CDR1 and CDR2 from the germline V gene are GTSNPN and SVGIG (reference sequence). J was trimmed by 4 bases and V by 4 bases; bases with no gene match: 7.